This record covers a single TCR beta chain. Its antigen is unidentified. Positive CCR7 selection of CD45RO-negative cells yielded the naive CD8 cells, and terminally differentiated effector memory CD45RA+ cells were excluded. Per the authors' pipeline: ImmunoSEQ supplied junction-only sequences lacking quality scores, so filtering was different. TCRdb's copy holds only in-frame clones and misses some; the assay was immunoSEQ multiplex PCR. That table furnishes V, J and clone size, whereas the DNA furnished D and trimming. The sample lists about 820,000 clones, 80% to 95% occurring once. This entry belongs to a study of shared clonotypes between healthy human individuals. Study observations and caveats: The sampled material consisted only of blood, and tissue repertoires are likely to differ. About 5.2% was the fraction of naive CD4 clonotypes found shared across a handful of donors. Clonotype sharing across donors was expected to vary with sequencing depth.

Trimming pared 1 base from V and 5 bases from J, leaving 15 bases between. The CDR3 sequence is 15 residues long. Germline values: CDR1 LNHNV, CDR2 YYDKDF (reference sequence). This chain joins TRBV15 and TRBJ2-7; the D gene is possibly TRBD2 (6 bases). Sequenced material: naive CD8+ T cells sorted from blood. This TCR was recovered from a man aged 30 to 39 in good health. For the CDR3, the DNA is TGTGCCACCAGCAGAGCCCGGGAGCTCTTCCACGAGCAGTACTTC. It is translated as CATSRARELFHEQYF.